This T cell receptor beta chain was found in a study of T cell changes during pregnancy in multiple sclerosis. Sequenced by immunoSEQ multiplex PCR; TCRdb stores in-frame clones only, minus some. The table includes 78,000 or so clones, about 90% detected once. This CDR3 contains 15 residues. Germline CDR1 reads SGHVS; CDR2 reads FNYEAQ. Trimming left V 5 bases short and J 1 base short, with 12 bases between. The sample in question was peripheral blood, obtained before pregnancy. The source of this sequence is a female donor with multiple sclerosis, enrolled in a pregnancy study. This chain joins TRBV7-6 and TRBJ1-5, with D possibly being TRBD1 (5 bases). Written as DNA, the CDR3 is TGTGCCAGCAGCCAATCCGGGGGGAGCAATCAGCCCCAGCATTTT. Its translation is CASSQSGGSNQPQHF.